This is a list of T cell receptor beta chains from one sample in a study of T cell responses to AZD1222 COVID-19 vaccine. Data came from immunoSEQ multiplex PCR; TCRdb stores just in-frame clones and leaves some out. The sample has around 130,000 clones; roughly 87% are singletons. The input for sequencing was peripheral blood, taken 28 days after the second AZD1222 dose. The receptor set was obtained from an adult who received the AZD1222 COVID-19 vaccine. Both conserved end residues are part of each CDR3. The D gene is left open where the match is weak. Some rows mark clone size as missing; the rest say once, few, many or name a class of expanded clone.

j_gene | d_gene | abundance | v_gene | CDR3aa | CDR3nt
TRBJ1-1 | . | . | TRBV2 | CASRADIITEAFF | TGTGCCAGCAGAGCGGACATAATCACTGAAGCTTTCTTT
TRBJ2-5 | . | . | TRBV27 | CASRSHSDGKTQYF | TGTGCCAGCAGGTCCCACTCCGACGGGAAGACCCAGTACTTC
TRBJ1-2 | . | . | TRBV19 | CASTSRINSAINYGYTF | TGTGCCAGTACCTCGAGAATTAATTCCGCCATTAACTATGGCTACACCTTC
TRBJ2-3 | TRBD1 | . | TRBV5-4 | CASSLGDRDANTQYF | TGTGCCAGCAGCTTGGGGGACAGGGACGCGAATACGCAGTATTTT
TRBJ2-7 | . | . | TRBV11-3 | CASSLVWGSSYEQYF | TGTGCCAGCAGCTTAGTTTGGGGTAGCTCCTACGAGCAGTACTTC
TRBJ1-5 | TRBD1 | . | TRBV6-6 | CASSKDRGESNQPQHF | TGTGCCAGCAGTAAAGACAGGGGGGAGAGCAATCAGCCCCAGCATTTT
TRBJ1-2 | TRBD1 | . | TRBV6-1 | CASSERGDSRPYYGYTF | TGTGCCAGCAGTGAAAGGGGGGACAGCCGACCTTACTATGGCTACACCTTC
TRBJ1-3 | . | . | TRBV6-5 | CASSYSPDTGNTIYF | TGTGCCAGCAGTTACTCGCCCGACACGGGAAACACCATATATTTT
TRBJ1-2 | TRBD1 | . | TRBV7-9 | CASSFRDSDGYTF | TGTGCCAGCAGCTTCCGGGACAGCGATGGCTACACCTTC
TRBJ2-1 | . | once | TRBV28 | CASSLTRNEQFF | TGTGCCAGCAGTTTAACCCGGAATGAGCAGTTCTTC